This TCR beta chain was captured in a study of CD8+ T cells in alopecia areata (dated by TCRdb to 2016 to 2019). Broadly, across the study: Treated patients were enrolled in an open-label pilot trial of oral tofacitinib, 5 to 10 mg twice daily, for moderate-to-severe alopecia areata. Human TCRbeta sequencing covered scalp tissue and sorted CD4+ and CD8+ peripheral blood T cells from patchy and totalis/universalis alopecia areata patients and healthy controls. Amplification of TCRbeta CDR3 regions was done by immunoSEQ multiplex PCR using 35 Vbeta forward primers and 13 Jbeta reverse primers. For the treated patients, the SALT score, which quantifies what percentage of scalp surface area is affected, served as the measure of disease severity. Clonality in the scalp was compared among normal scalp (n=4), patchy alopecia areata scalp (n=8), and alopecia totalis/universalis scalp (n=8). Patients received tofacitinib for 6 to 18 months and were then followed off drug for 6 months to check for delayed response and recurrence. RNA was obtained with the PAXgene miRNA kit for fixed scalp, the miRNeasy kit for PBMCs, and the RNeasy kit for mouse skin. In both human patients and the C3H/HeJ mouse model, the study applied high-throughput TCRbeta sequencing to look at T cell clonal expansion in alopecia areata. Tofacitinib-treated patients had biopsies at baseline and at 4 and 24 weeks of treatment, with a later scalp biopsy in several patients.

The treatment or condition tag for this specimen amounts to: oral pan-JAK inhibitor, 5-10 mg twice daily. From alopecia areata patients, peripheral blood was collected along with lesional scalp punch biopsies. PBMCs were isolated by density centrifugation and stained for CD3, CD4 and CD8, after which CD4+ and CD8+ T cells were sorted on a FACSAria. The library was obtained by the immunoSEQ multiplex PCR assay. For TCR sequencing, RNA was extracted from every sample and reverse transcribed into cDNA to serve as template. SuperScript III was used for first-strand cDNA synthesis, primed with a 2:1 mix of oligo-dT and random hexamers. A synthetic immune receptor repertoire was used to assess amplification bias, and residual bias was removed computationally. In the source study's methods: Raw reads were preprocessed to remove errors, and CDR3 was defined according to IMGT conventions as the region from the conserved cysteine to phenylalanine. To get clonality, Shannon entropy was normalized by log2 of the number of productive unique TCRs and the result was subtracted from 1. Scalp TCRbeta sequences were cross-referenced with sorted blood CD4 and CD8 repertoires so that the CD4 or CD8 identity of scalp clones could be inferred. Here the immuneACCESS table is served through TCRdb, limited to in-frame sequences with V and J called. Missing clones are a known gap in these copies; in checked studies unresolved V genes cover under half, and the rest lacks a known reason. That table supplies the V and J calls and clone size; D and trimming were determined from the DNA. The sample table records 200,000 to 250,000 clones; roughly three fifths of these occur just once. The leading ten clones occupy roughly 1.2% of the sample.

The CDR1 and CDR2 encoded by the germline V gene (reference sequence) are MNHEY and SMNVEV. The CDR3, from cysteine to phenylalanine, totals 16 residues. Only the CDR3 DNA stays, 48 bases, in frame from base 1. V is trimmed back by 0 bases and J by 5 bases, and the junction contains 8 bases that no gene match accounts for. Overall results and qualifications from the work: Tofacitinib significantly decreased scalp clonality and the number of expanded CD8+ clones among the top 100 scalp clones. Lesional scalp, especially in alopecia totalis/universalis, showed higher clonality and more expanded CD8+ clones than normal scalp, suggesting antigenic drive. The treated cohort was small, with a single nonresponder, so links between baseline CD8+ expansion and response need larger studies. Many expanded lesional clones were found to persist in scalp and blood during tofacitinib treatment, and relapse after treatment cessation may be partly explained by this persistence. Unlike mouse skin, where gammadelta T cells dominate, normal human skin contains resident alphabeta T cells that get sequenced too, which complicates analysis of the scalp TCR repertoire. Shared TCR sequences between patients were less evident than in mice, which may be partly attributable to HLA diversity in the patient population.

As to this clone: Its antigen specificity is not known. The sample holds no much larger clone one base away, and base qualities are not on file.

The TCR was taken from a human donor with alopecia areata. Rearrangement joined TRBV27 to TRBJ2-5, and 8 junctional nucleotides match TRBD1. The sample here was CD4+ T cells sorted from blood, taken at week 44, from a patient treated with tofacitinib. The nucleotide sequence is given as TGTGCCAGCAGTTTATCGAGGGCAGGGGGCTTGGAGACCCAGTACTTC. This is translated as CASSLSRAGGLETQYF.